Presented here are 3 T cell receptor beta chains from one specimen sequenced in a study of blood T cell repertoires in COVID-19. Produced via immunoSEQ multiplex PCR; TCRdb's table is partial and in-frame only. Of more than 45,000 clones detected, around 80% appear once; the ten largest clones hold around 22%. The sequencing sample was made of peripheral blood. The receptors derive from a woman aged 60 to 75 with acute or convalescent COVID-19.

This clone appeared a few times. This chain links TRBV28 with TRBJ1-2, with TRBD1 matching 7 bases. V was pared by 7 bases and J by 8 bases, with 7 bases of the junction left unmatched. Germline assignment: CDR1 MDHEN and CDR2 SYDVKM. CDR3 length equals 12 residues. The CDR3 DNA reads as TGTGCCAGCACCCAGGGGGAGTGGGGCTACACCTTC. Its translation is CASTQGEWGYTF.

This chain uses TRBV7-9 with TRBJ1-6; 7 bases line up with TRBD1. CDR3 length: 15 amino acids. The germline gives CDR1 SEHNR, CDR2 FQNEAQ (reference sequence). V was pared by 3 bases and J by 6 bases, with 5 bases of the junction left unmatched. The CDR3 nucleotides are TGTGCCAGCAGCTTTCGTGACAGGGTTAATTCACCCCTCCACTTT. It specifies CASSFRDRVNSPLHF. Together with reference TRBV7-9 and TRBJ1-6, the CDR3 gives the full variable domain: DTGVSQNPRHKITKRGQNVTFRCDPISEHNRLYWYRQTLGQGPEFLTYFQNEAQLEKSRLLSDRFSAERPKGSFSTLEIQRTEQGDSAMYLCASSFRDRVNSPLHFGNGTRLTVT.

The J gene is TRBJ1-1, the V gene TRBV20-1, with a tentative D call TRBD1 (6 bases). From germline, CDR1 is DFQATT and CDR2 SNEGSKA (reference sequence). The germline V and J ends were trimmed by 3 bases and 1 base, with 9 bases remaining between them. The CDR3 is made up of 13 amino acids. The DNA of the CDR3 is TGCAGTGCTAGTAGACAGGCGAACACTGAAGCTTTCTTT. The encoded protein is CSASRQANTEAFF.